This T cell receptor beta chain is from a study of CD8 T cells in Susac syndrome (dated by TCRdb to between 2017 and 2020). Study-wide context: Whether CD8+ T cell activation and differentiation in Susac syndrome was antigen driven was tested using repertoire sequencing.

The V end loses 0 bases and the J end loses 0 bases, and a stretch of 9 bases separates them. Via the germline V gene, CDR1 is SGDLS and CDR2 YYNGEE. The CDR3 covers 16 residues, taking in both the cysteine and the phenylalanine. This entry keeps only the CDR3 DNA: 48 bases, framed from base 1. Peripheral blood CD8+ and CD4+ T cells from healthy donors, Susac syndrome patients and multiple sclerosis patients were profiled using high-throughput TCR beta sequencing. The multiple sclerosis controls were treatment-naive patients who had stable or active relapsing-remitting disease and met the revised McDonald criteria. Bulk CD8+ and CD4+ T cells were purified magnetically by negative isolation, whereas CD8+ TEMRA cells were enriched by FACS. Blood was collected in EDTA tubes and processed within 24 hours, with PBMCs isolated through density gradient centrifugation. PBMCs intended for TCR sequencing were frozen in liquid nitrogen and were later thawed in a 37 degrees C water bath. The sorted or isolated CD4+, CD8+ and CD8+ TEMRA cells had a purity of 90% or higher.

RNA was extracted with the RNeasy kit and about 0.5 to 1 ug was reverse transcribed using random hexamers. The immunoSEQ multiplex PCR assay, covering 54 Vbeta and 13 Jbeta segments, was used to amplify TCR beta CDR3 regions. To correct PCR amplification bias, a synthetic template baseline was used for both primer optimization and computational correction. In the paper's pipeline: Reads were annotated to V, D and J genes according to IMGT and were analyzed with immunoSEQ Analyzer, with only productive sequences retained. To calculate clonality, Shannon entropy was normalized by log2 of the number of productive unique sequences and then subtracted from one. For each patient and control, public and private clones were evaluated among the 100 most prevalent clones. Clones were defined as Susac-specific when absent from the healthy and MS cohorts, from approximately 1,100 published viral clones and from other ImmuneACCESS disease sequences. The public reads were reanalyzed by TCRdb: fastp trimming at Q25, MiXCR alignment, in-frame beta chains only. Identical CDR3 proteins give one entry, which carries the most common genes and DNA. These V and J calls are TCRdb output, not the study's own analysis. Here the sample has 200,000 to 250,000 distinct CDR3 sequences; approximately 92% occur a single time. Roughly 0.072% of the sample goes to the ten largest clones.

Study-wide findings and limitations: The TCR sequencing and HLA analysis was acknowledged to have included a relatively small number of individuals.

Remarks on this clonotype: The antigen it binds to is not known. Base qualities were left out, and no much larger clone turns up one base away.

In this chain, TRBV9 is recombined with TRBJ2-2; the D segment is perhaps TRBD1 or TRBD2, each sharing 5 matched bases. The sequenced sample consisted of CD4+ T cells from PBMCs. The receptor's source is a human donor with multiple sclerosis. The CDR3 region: CASSVVGTANTGELFF. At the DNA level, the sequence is TGTGCCAGCAGCGTAGTCGGGACCGCGAACACCGGGGAGCTGTTTTTT.